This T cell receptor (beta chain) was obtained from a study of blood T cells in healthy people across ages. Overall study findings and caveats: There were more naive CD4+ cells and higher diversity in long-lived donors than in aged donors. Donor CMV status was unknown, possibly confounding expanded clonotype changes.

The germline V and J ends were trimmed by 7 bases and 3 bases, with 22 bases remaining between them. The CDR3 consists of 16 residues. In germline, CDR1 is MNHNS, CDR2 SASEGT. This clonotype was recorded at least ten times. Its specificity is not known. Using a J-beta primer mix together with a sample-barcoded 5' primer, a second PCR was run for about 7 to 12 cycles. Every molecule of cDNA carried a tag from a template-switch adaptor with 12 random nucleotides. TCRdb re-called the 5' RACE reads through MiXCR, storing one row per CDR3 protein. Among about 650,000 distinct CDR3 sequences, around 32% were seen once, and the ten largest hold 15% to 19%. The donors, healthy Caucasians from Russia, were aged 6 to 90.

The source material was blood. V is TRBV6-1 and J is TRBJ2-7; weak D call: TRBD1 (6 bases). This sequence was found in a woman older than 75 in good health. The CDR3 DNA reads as TGTGCCAGCAACACAGGGTCTTCTCGTTCTCTCTACGAGCAGTACTTC. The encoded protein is CASNTGSSRSLYEQYF.